Presented here are 6 T cell receptor beta chains from one specimen sequenced in a study of T and B cells in COVID-19 patients. Multiplex PCR with BIOMED2 TRB-A/B primer pools amplified TRB rearrangements. One entry per CDR3 protein results from TCRdb running MiXCR on the multiplex PCR reads. The sample contains around 4,400 distinct CDR3 sequences, around 30% of which appear only once. TRB was amplified from around 230-520 ng of blood genomic DNA. Sequencing was performed on blood. All receptors derive from a human donor with active COVID-19.

This clonotype showed up just a few times. The chain is built from TRBV20-1 and TRBJ2-7; 9 bases agree with TRBD1. V gave up 3 bases and J gave up 3 bases; unmatched junction bases: 0. In germline, CDR1 is DFQATT, CDR2 SNEGSKA (reference sequence). The CDR3 loop spans 12 amino acids. This CDR3 is CSARTGGYEQYF. In DNA form, the CDR3 reads TGCAGTGCTAGGACAGGGGGCTACGAGCAGTACTTC.

Details on this clonotype: A much larger clonotype is one base distant, so this may be a read error. The rearrangement links TRBV6-2 or TRBV6-3 to TRBJ2-3; a weak D match, TRBD1 (6 bases). Per the germline V gene, CDR1 is MNHEY and CDR2 is SVGEGT. This CDR3 comprises 16 residues. V gave up 11 bases and J gave up 0 bases, with 21 bases separating them. The CDR3 coding sequence is TGTGCCGGCATTGCCGGACAGACCCATAGCACAGATACGCAGTATTTT. This codes for CAGIAGQTHSTDTQYF.

This clonotype is labeled as medium-sized. The rearrangement joins TRBV29-1 to TRBJ2-6; D is undetermined. Germline V gives CDR1 SQVTM, CDR2 ANQGSEA. Between the trimmed V and J ends, which lost 3 bases and 0 bases, there was a span of 6 bases. The CDR3 runs to 14 residues. CDR3 amino acids: CSVERSSGANVLTF. CDR3 nucleotides: TGCAGCGTTGAGCGCAGCTCTGGGGCCAACGTCCTGACTTTC. Complete variable domain (other parts from reference TRBV29-1 and TRBJ2-6): SAVISQKPSRDICQRGTSLTIQCQVDSQVTMMFWYRQQPGQSLTLIATANQGSEATYESGFVIDKFPISRPNLTFSTLTVSNMSPEDSSIYLCSVERSSGANVLTFGAGSRLTVL.

This clonotype is deemed medium-sized (0.01 to 0.1%). For the CDR3, the DNA is TGTGCCACCAGCCTTCGGACCGAAGACGAGCAGTACTTC. Translating gives CATSLRTEDEQYF. V is TRBV15 and J is TRBJ2-7; no clear D gene. The germline V gene encodes CDR1 LNHNV and CDR2 YYDKDF (reference sequence). The CDR3 sequence is 13 residues long. Trimming took 5 bases from V and 5 from J, leaving 13 bases between them.

Only a few counts were recorded for this clonotype. The rearrangement joins TRBV6-1 to TRBJ2-1; maybe TRBD2 (5 bases). Germline CDR1 reads MNHNS; CDR2 reads SASEGT. This CDR3 contains 13 residues. Trimming left V 7 bases short and J 8 bases short, with 15 bases between. The chain's CDR3 is CASTGTNGDEQFF. Here the CDR3 DNA reads TGTGCCAGCACGGGAACCAATGGGGATGAGCAGTTCTTC.

This clonotype is deemed medium-sized. The V and J genes are TRBV11-1 and TRBJ2-3; D ambiguous. This CDR3 region has 11 residues. The ends were cut back, 3 bases at V and 8 bases at J, with 6 bases in the middle. Germline lookup yields CDR1 SGHAT and CDR2 FQDESV (reference sequence). For the CDR3, the DNA is TGTGCCAGCAGCTTGTTGGGTACGCAGTATTTT. Its protein is CASSLLGTQYF.